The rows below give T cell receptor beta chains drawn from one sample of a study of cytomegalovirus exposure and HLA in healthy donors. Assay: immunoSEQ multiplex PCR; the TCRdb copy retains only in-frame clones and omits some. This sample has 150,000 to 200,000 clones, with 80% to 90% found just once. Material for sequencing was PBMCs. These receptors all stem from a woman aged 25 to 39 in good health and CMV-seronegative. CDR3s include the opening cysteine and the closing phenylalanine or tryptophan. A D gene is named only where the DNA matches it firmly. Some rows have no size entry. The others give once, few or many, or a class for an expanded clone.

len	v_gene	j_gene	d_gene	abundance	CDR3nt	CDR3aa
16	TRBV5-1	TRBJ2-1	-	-	TGCGCCAGCAGCCGAATTGTAGGGGGAGGGACGAGTGAGCAGTTCTTC	CASSRIVGGGTSEQFF
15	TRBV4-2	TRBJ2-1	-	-	TGTGCCAGCAGCCAAGATTACTACGCCTACAATGAGCAGTTCTTC	CASSQDYYAYNEQFF
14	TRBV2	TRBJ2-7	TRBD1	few	TGTGCCAGCAGTGTGATTAAGGGGGCGGGTGAGCAGTACTTC	CASSVIKGAGEQYF
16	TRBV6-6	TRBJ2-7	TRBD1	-	TGTGCCAGCAGTTCCCGACAGGGCGGCGGCTCCTACGAGCAGTACTTC	CASSSRQGGGSYEQYF
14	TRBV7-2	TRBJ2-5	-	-	TGTGCCAGCAGCTCCGGTAGGGGGGCAGAGACCCAGTACTTC	CASSSGRGAETQYF
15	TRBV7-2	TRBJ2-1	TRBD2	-	TGTGCCAGCAGCTTAGTAGCGGGCCCGGTGGATGAGCAGTTCTTC	CASSLVAGPVDEQFF
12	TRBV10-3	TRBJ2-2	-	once	TGTGCCAAAGGGGACGGAAGCGGGGAGCTGTTTTTT	CAKGDGSGELFF
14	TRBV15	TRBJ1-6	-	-	TGTGCCACCAGCAGACGGGGACTAAATTCACCCCTCCACTTT	CATSRRGLNSPLHF
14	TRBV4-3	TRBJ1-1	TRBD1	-	TGCGCCAGCAGCCAAGAGCGGTTAGGGGACAGCGCTTTCTTT	CASSQERLGDSAFF
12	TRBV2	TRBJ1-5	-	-	TGTGCCAGCAGTGATAGGGGTCAGCCCCAGCATTTT	CASSDRGQPQHF
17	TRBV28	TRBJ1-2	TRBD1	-	TGTGCCAGCAGTTTATCAACAGGGGCGTCAGCTAACTATGGCTACACCTTC	CASSLSTGASANYGYTF
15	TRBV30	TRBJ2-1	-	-	TGTGCCTGGACGTTTGCGGCGAGCTCCTACAATGAGCAGTTCTTC	CAWTFAASSYNEQFF
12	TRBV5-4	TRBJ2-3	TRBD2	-	TGTGCCAGCAGCCTGGGAGGGGATACGCAGTATTTT	CASSLGGDTQYF
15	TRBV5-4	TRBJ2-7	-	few	TGTGCCAGCAGCTTGGGCGGTTCCCTACCCTACGAGCAGTACTTC	CASSLGGSLPYEQYF
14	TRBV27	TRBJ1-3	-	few	TGTGCCAGCAGGAAAACTGGCTCTGGAAACACCATATATTTT	CASRKTGSGNTIYF
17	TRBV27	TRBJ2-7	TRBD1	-	TGTGCCAGCAGAACGGGACAGGGGGTGTCTGGTAGATACGAGCAGTACTTC	CASRTGQGVSGRYEQYF
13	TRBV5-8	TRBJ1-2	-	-	TGTGCCAGCAGCTACTTGGGCGGAGGTGGCTACACCTTC	CASSYLGGGGYTF
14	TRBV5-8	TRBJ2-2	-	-	TGTGCCAGCAGCCGGGGTCGGGGGCCCGGGGAGCTGTTTTTT	CASSRGRGPGELFF
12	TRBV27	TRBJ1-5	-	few	TGTGCCTCCAGGGGTGGCAATCAGCCCCAGCATTTT	CASRGGNQPQHF
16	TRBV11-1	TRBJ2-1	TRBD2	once	TGTGCCAGCAGCTTGGGACTAGCGGGGGGGCTCAATGAGCAGTTCTTC	CASSLGLAGGLNEQFF
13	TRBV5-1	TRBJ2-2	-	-	TGCGCCAGCTCCGGGGTGTCAGGCGGGGAGCTGTTTTTT	CASSGVSGGELFF
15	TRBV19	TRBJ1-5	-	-	TGTGCCAGTACCCCCGGGGGATGGCCGGGTCAGCCCCAGCATTTT	CASTPGGWPGQPQHF
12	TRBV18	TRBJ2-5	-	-	TGTGCCAGCTCACAGTACCAAGAGACCCAGTACTTC	CASSQYQETQYF
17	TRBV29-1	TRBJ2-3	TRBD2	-	TGCAGCGTTGAGCAACCTAGCGGGTCCCGTCCCACAGATACGCAGTATTTT	CSVEQPSGSRPTDTQYF
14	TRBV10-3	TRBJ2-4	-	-	TGTGCCATCAGGCCATCCTTGACCAAAAACATTCAGTACTTC	CAIRPSLTKNIQYF
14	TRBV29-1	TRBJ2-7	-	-	TGCAGCGCCACACTCAGGGGATCTCTCTACGAGCAGTACTTC	CSATLRGSLYEQYF
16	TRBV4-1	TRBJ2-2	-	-	TGCGCCAGCAGCCAACCTGTTCAGGGGAACACCGGGGAGCTGTTTTTT	CASSQPVQGNTGELFF
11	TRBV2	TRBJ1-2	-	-	TGTGCCAGCAGTGATGGGGACGGCTACACCTTC	CASSDGDGYTF
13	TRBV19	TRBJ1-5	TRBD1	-	TGTGCCAGTAGGACACAGGGGGATCAGCCCCAGCATTTT	CASRTQGDQPQHF
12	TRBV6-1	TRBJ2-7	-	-	TGTGCCAGCAGTACCTCTTTGGACGAGCAGTACTTC	CASSTSLDEQYF
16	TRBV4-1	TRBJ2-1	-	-	TGCGCCAGCAGCCCGGGGGGCAGGGCGGAATACAATGAGCAGTTCTTC	CASSPGGRAEYNEQFF